Included here is one T cell receptor beta chain sequence, with context. Its antigen remains unknown. There are 15 residues in the CDR3. Germline V gene sequence: CDR1 SGHRS, CDR2 YFSETQ. Trimming took 8 bases from V and 7 from J, leaving 25 bases between them. Sequencing was performed with immunoSEQ multiplex PCR; in TCRdb, only in-frame clones are kept and a portion is missing. The sample records about 97,000 clones, 90% being singletons. This specimen comes from a study of T cell responses to AZD1222 COVID-19 vaccine. Study findings and constraints: A reported finding is that nearly half of spike-specific TCRs target unmutated variant regions.

Source: peripheral blood, taken on day 0 of AZD1222 vaccination. The gene calls are TRBV5-1 and TRBJ2-7; TRBD1 might be the D (6 bases). The receptor comes from an adult in good health. CDR3 loop: CASHGFPRGRGEQYF. The CDR3 region has the DNA TGCGCCAGTCACGGGTTTCCCAGGGGAAGGGGGGAGCAGTACTTC.